The source of this TCR beta chain is a study of T cell changes during pregnancy in multiple sclerosis. This CDR3 is built from 13 residues. V trimming: 1 base; J trimming: 6 bases; junction bases outside the gene matches: 3. Germline assignment: CDR1 GTSNPN and CDR2 SVGIG (reference sequence). Clones were sequenced by immunoSEQ multiplex PCR, and TCRdb holds only the in-frame ones, with some missing. This sample has 80,000 to 130,000 clones, with more than 90% found just once. This rearrangement joins TRBV30 to TRBJ2-7, with 10 bases identical to TRBD1. The sample consisted of peripheral blood, taken in the second trimester of pregnancy. The origin of this receptor is a female donor with multiple sclerosis, enrolled in a pregnancy study. CDR3 nucleotide sequence: TGTGCCTGGAGTGCGAGGACAGGGGGCGAGCAGTACTTC. Its translation is CAWSARTGGEQYF.